This T cell receptor beta chain derives from a study of blood T cell repertoires in COVID-19. Turning to the study itself: The United States, Italy and Spain were the sources of the acute and convalescent COVID-19 samples. In each case, the material was cDNA or gDNA derived from T cells, B-cell-depleted T cells, or PBMCs.

Produced via immunoSEQ multiplex PCR; TCRdb's table is partial and in-frame only. The repertoire consists of around 150,000 clones, with roughly 88% occurring once and the leading ten covering 6% to 8.5%. The V gene's germline CDR1 is GTSNPN and CDR2 SVGIG (reference sequence). V was pared by 2 bases and J by 4 bases, with 9 bases between. The CDR3 contains 13 residues. Participant-reported clinical history was the basis for cohort assignment. J is TRBJ1-5 and V is TRBV30, with D perhaps matching TRBD1 (6 bases). The clonotype comes from a woman in her forties or fifties who had recovered from COVID-19. Sequencing was carried out using PBMCs or T cells enriched from blood (not recorded which). The CDR3 spells CAWSQQGNQPQHF. DNA for the CDR3: TGTGCCTGGAGTCAACAGGGTAATCAGCCCCAGCATTTT.